This entry features one T cell receptor beta chain sequence. The antigen remains undetermined. Cultured CD4+ T-cell DNA underwent Oncomine TCR Beta short-read sequencing. Using its own MiXCR run on the PCR reads, TCRdb lists one record per CDR3 protein. The data show almost 9,500 distinct CDR3 sequences, 45% to 65% seen once. The treatment was: roughly ten-day PBMC culture with coronavirus spike peptide pools or control peptides (ViraFEST assay). The CDR3 is made up of 12 amino acids. CDR1 is MNHEY, CDR2 SVGEGT, per germline. V lost 8 bases and J lost 5, with 13 bases in between. This sample stems from a study of vaccination and CD4 T cells after COVID-19.

The J gene is TRBJ2-7, the V gene TRBV6-2 or TRBV6-3; tentative D call: TRBD2 (6 bases). The receptor's source is a human donor who had recovered from COVID-19. The sample consisted of CD4+ T cells from blood, cultured in vitro. For the CDR3, the DNA is TGTGCCAGCCGGGAGTCTGTACACGAGCAGTACTTC. Translation: CASRESVHEQYF.